This paragraph covers one T cell receptor beta chain sequence. Sequence at one end of the junction differs from germline and may be a read error. In the source study's methods: How many nucleated cells were present was estimated from reference gene primer amplification. Method: immunoSEQ multiplex PCR; TCRdb's copy keeps in-frame clones and lacks some. V and J calls and clone size come straight from that table; D and trimming were deduced from the DNA. Of 100,000 to 120,000 clones listed, just over 70% are singletons. This sample is part of a study of blood T cell repertoires in COVID-19. The wider study: Collection of acute and convalescent COVID-19 samples took place in the United States, Italy and Spain. PBMCs, B-cell-depleted T cells, or T cells provided the cDNA or gDNA that made up the material.

The length of the CDR3 is 17 residues. Germline CDR1 is LGHNT and CDR2 is FRNRAP. This receptor was identified in a woman aged 40-49 years with acute or convalescent COVID-19. This chain uses TRBV12-5 with TRBJ1-6, with 10 bases fitting TRBD1. Specimen: peripheral blood. CDR3 region: CASGLGQGSSYNSPLHF. CDR3 sequence (DNA): TGTGCTAGTGGCTTGGGACAGGGGAGCTCCTATAATTCACCCCTCCACTTT.